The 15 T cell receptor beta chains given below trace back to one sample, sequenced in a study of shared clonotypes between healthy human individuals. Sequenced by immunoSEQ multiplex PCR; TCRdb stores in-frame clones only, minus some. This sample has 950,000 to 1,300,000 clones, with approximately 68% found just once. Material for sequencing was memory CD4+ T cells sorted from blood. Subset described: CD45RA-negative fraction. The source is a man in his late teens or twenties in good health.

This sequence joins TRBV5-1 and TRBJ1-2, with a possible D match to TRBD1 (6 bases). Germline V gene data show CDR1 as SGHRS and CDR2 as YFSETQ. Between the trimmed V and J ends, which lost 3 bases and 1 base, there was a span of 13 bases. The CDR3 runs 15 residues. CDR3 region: CASSSRGGDNYGYTF. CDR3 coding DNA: TGCGCCAGCAGCTCGAGGGGGGGCGATAACTATGGCTACACCTTC.

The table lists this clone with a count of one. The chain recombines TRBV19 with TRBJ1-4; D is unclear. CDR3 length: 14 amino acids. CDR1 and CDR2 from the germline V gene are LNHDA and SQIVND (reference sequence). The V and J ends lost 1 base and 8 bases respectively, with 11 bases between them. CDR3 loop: CASSIGRIGEKLFF. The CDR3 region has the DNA TGTGCCAGTAGTATAGGCAGGATCGGCGAAAAACTGTTTTTT.

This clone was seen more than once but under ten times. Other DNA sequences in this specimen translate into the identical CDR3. CDR3 sequence (DNA): TGTGCCAGCAGTGGAGGGACAGCGAGCAATCAGCCCCAGCATTTT. Its translation: CASSGGTASNQPQHF. The V gene is TRBV2, the J gene TRBJ1-5, with 7 bases aligning to TRBD1. Germline-derived CDR1 and CDR2 are SNHLY and FYNNEI. The CDR3 is 15 residues long. V dropped 4 bases and J dropped 1; count of bases not matched to a gene: 4.

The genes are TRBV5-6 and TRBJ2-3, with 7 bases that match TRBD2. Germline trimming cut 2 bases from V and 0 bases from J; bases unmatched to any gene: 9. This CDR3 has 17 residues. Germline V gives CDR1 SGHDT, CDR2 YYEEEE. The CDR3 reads CASSLRLAGTSTDTQYF. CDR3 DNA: TGTGCCAGCAGCTTACGACTAGCCGGAACTAGCACAGATACGCAGTATTTT.

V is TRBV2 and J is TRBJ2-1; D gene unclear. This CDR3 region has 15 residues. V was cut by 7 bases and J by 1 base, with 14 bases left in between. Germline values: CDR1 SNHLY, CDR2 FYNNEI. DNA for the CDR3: TGTGCCAGCACCTCCATGCCTCAGTCCTACAATGAGCAGTTCTTC. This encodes CASTSMPQSYNEQFF.

CDR3: CASSYSKDNEQFF. As DNA, the CDR3 is TGTGCCAGCAGTTACTCGAAGGACAATGAGCAGTTCTTC. J is TRBJ2-1 and V is TRBV6-6; no clear D. This CDR3 is built from 13 residues. Trimming removed 0 bases from V and 5 bases from J, with 5 bases in between. Germline V gene data show CDR1 as MNHNY and CDR2 as SVGAGI (reference sequence).

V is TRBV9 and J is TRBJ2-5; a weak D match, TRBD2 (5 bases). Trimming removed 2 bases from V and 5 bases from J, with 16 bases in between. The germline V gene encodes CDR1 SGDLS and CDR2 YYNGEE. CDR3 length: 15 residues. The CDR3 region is CASSVSDGIRETQYF. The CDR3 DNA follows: TGTGCCAGCAGCGTTTCGGACGGGATACGGGAGACCCAGTACTTC. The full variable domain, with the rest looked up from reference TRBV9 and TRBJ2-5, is DSGVTQTPKHLITATGQRVTLRCSPRSGDLSVYWYQQSLDQGLQFLIQYYNGEERAKGNILERFSAQQFPDLHSELNLSSLELGDSALYFCASSVSDGIRETQYFGPGTRLLVL.

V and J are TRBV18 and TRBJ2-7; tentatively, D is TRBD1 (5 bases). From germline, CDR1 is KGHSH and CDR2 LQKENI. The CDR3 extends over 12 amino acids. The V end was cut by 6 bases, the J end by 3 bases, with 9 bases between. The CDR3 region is CASSSTVYEQYF. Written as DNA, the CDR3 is TGTGCCAGCTCCTCGACAGTCTACGAGCAGTACTTC.

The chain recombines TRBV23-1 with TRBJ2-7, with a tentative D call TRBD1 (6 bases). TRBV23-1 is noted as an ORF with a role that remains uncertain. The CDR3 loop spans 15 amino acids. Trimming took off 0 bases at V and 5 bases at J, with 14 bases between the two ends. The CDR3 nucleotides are TGCGCCAGCAGTCAATCGGGACAAGTTGTTGACGAGCAGTACTTC. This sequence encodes CASSQSGQVVDEQYF.

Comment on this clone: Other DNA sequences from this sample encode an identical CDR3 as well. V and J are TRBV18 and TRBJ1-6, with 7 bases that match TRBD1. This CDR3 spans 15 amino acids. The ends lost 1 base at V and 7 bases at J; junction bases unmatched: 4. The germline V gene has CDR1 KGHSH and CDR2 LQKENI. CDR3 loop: CASSPRGDSNSPLHF. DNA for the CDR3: TGTGCCAGCTCACCACGGGGGGACAGCAATTCACCCCTCCACTTT.

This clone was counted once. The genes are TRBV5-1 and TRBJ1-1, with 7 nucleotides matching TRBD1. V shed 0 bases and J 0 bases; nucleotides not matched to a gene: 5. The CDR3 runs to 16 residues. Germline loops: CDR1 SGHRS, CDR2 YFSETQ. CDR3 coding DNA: TGCGCCAGCAGCTTGGCCGGGACAGACTTGAACACTGAAGCTTTCTTT. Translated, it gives CASSLAGTDLNTEAFF.

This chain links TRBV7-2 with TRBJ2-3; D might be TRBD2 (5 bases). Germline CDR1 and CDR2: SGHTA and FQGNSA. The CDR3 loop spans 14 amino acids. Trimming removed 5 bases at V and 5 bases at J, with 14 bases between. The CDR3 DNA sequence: TGTGCCAGCAGCCGCAGACTACCTGGAGATACGCAGTATTTT. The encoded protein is CASSRRLPGDTQYF.

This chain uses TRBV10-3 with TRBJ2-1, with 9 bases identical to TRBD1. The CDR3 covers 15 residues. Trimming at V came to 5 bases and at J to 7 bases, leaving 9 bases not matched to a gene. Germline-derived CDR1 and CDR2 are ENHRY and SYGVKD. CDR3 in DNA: TGTGCCATCAGTCCTCCGGGACAGGGTGGGAATGAGCAGTTCTTC. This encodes CAISPPGQGGNEQFF.

In nucleotides, the CDR3 is TGTGCCAGAAGCATAGGACAGAAGAACACTGAAGCTTTCTTT. It is translated as CARSIGQKNTEAFF. This chain links TRBV5-3 with TRBJ1-1; D is possibly TRBD1 (6 bases). TRBV5-3 is recorded as an ORF, its role being uncertain. Trimming removed 4 bases at V and 1 base at J, with 11 bases between. CDR3 length: 14 amino acids.

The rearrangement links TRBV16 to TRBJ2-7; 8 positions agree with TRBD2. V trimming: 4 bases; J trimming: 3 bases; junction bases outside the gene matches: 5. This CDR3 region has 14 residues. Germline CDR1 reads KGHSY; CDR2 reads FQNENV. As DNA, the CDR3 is TGTGCCAGCAGCCGGACTAGCAGGTTCTACGAGCAGTACTTC. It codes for CASSRTSRFYEQYF.